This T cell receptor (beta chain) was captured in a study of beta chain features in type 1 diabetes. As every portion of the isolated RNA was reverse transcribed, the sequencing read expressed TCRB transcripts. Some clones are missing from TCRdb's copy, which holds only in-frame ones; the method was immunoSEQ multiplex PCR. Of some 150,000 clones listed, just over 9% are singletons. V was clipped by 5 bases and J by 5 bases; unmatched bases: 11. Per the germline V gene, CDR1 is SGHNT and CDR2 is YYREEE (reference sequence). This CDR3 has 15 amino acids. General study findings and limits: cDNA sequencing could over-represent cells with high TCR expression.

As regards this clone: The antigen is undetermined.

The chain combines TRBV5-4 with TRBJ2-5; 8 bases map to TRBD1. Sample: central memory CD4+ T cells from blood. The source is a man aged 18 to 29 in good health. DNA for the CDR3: TGTGCCAGCAGTCCTGCAGGACAGGGCCAGGAGACCCAGTACTTC. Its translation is CASSPAGQGQETQYF.